This T cell receptor beta chain was recovered during a study of T cell responses to AZD1222 COVID-19 vaccine. The assay was immunoSEQ multiplex PCR, and TCRdb's table has in-frame clones only and misses some. The sample consists of approximately 140,000 clones, about 91% of them appearing once. On this clone itself: The same CDR3 arises from other DNA sequences in this sample as well.

V trimming: 5 bases; J trimming: 5 bases; junction bases outside the gene matches: 2. The CDR3 runs to 12 residues. The sample consisted of peripheral blood, taken on day 0 of AZD1222 vaccination. V and J are TRBV12-3 or TRBV12-4 and TRBJ1-1; 7 bases match TRBD1. The receptor comes from an adult in good health. The CDR3 loop is CASSPGGTEAFF. The CDR3 bases are TGTGCCAGCAGTCCAGGGGGAACTGAAGCTTTCTTT.